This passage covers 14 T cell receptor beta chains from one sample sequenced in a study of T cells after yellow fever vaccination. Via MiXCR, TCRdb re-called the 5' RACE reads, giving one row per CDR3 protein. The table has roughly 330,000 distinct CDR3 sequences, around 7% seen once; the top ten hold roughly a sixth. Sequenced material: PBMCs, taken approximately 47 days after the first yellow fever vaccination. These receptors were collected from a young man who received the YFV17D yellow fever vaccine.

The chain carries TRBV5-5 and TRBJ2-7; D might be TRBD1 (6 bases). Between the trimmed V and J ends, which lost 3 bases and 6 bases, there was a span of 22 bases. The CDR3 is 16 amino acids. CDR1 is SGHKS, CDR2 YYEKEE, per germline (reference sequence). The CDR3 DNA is TGTGCCAGCAGCTCCCCGGAGGCAGGGGCAATAAGCGAGCAGTACGTC. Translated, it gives CASSSPEAGAISEQYV.

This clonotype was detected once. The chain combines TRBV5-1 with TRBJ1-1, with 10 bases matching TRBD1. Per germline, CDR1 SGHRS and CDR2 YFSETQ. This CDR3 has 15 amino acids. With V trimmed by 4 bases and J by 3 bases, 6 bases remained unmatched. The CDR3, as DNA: TGCGCCAGCAGCCCCAGGACAGGGGGTTACACTGAAGCTTTCTTT. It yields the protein CASSPRTGGYTEAFF.

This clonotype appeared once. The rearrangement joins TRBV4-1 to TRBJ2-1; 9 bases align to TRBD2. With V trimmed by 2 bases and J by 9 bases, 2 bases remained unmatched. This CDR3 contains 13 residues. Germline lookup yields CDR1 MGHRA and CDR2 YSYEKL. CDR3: CASSQFSGGEQFF. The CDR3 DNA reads TGCGCCAGCAGCCAATTTAGCGGGGGTGAGCAGTTCTTC.

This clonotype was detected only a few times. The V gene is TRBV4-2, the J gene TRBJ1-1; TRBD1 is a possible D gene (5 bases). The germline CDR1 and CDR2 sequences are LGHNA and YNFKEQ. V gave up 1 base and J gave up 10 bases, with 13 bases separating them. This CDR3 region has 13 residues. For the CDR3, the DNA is TGTGCCAGCAGCCAAGGCGTCCCCGGGGCAGCTTTCTTT. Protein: CASSQGVPGAAFF.

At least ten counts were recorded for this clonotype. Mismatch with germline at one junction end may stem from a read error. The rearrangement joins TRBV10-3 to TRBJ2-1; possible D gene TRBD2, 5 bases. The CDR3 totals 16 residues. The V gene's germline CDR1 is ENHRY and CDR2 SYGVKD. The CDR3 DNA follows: TGTGCCATCAGCCAAGTCCGGGGAACTTCCTCCAATGAGCAGTTCTTC. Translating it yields CAISQVRGTSSNEQFF.

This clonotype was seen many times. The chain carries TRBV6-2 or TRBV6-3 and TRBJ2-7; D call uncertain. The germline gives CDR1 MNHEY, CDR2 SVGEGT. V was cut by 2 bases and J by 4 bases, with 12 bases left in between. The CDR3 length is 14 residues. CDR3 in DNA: TGTGCCAGCAGTTACGGGGTCGGAGCATACGAGCAGTACGTC. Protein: CASSYGVGAYEQYV.

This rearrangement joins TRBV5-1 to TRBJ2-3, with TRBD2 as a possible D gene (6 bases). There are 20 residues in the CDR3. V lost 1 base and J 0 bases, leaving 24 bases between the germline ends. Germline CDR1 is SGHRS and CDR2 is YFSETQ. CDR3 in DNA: TGCGCCAGCAGCTTGTTTGCAGGGAGATTTAGGCGGGACAGCACAGATACGCAGTATTTT. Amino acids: CASSLFAGRFRRDSTDTQYF.

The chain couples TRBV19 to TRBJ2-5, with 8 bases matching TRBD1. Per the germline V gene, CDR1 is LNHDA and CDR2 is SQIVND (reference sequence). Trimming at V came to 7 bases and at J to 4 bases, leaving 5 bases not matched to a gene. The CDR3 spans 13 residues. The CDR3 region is CASKAGGRETQYF. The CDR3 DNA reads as TGTGCCAGTAAGGCAGGGGGCAGAGAGACCCAGTACTTC.

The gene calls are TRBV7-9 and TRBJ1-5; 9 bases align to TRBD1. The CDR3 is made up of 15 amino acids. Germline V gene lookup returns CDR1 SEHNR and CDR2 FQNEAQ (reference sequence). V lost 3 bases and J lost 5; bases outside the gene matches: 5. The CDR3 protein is CASSFGTGIYQPQHF. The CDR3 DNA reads TGTGCCAGCAGCTTTGGGACAGGGATTTATCAGCCCCAGCATTTT. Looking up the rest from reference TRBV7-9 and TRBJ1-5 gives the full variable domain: DTGVSQNPRHKITKRGQNVTFRCDPISEHNRLYWYRQTLGQGPEFLTYFQNEAQLEKSRLLSDRFSAERPKGSFSTLEIQRTEQGDSAMYLCASSFGTGIYQPQHFGDGTRLSIL.

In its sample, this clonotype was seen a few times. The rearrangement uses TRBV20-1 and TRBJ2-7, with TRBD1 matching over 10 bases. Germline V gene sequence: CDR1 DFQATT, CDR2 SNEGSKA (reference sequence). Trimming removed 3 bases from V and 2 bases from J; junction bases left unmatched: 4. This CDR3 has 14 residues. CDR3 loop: CSASQTGGAYEQYF. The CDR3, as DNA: TGCAGTGCTAGTCAGACAGGGGGCGCCTACGAGCAGTACTTC.

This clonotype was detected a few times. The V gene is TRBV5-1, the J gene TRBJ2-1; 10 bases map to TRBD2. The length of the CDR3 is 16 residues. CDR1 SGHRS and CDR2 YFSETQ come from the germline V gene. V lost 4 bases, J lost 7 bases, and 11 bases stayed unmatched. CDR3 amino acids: CASSATTSGVPNEQFF. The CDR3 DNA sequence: TGCGCCAGCAGCGCCACCACTAGCGGGGTGCCTAATGAGCAGTTCTTC.

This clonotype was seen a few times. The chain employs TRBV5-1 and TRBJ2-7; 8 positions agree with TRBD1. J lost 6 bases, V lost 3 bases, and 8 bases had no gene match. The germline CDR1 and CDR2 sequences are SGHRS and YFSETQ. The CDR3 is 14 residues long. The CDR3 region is CASSSGAGGPEQYF. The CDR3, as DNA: TGCGCCAGCAGCTCTGGGGCAGGGGGCCCCGAGCAGTACTTC.

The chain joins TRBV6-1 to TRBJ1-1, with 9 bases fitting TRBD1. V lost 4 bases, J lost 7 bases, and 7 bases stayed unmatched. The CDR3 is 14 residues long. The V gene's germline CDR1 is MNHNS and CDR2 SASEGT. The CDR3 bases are TGTGCCAGCAGTGGGTTGACAGGGGGAATTGAAGCTTTCTTT. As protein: CASSGLTGGIEAFF.

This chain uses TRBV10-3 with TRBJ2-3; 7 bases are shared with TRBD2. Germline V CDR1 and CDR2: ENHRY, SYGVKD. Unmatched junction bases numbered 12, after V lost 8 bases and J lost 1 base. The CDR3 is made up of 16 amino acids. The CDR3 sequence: CAISRSRLAGTDTQYF. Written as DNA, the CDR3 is TGTGCCATCTCCCGATCCAGACTAGCTGGCACAGATACGCAGTATTTT.